This T cell receptor beta chain was captured by sequencing in a study of T cell repertoires in cytomegalovirus infection. Turning to the study itself: Both a matching HLA type and CMV infection were indicated by public TCR beta signatures. Study observations and caveats: Ex vivo responses were dominated by HLA-C-restricted CMV-specific TCR beta clonotypes. Summed public TCR beta family frequency identified CMV carriers bearing the relevant HLA.

Using its own MiXCR run on the reads, TCRdb lists one record per CDR3 protein. The sample shows 300,000 or so distinct CDR3 sequences, 8% to 10% of them seen only once. The CDR3 consists of 13 residues. With 6 bases removed from V and 5 bases from J, the gap between germline ends came to 15 bases. Germline V gives CDR1 SGDLS, CDR2 YYNGEE. There are a few counts of this clonotype. Its matching antigen is unknown. The source material was PBMCs. The TCR comes from a human donor in good health (CMV status not recorded). Some clones in this sample may be carry-over from other donors' samples. The chain has TRBV9 and TRBJ2-7; D is possibly TRBD1 (7 bases). CDR3 DNA: TGTGCCAGCAATGGGGGGACAGCAGACGAGCAGTACTTC. Protein: CASNGGTADEQYF.